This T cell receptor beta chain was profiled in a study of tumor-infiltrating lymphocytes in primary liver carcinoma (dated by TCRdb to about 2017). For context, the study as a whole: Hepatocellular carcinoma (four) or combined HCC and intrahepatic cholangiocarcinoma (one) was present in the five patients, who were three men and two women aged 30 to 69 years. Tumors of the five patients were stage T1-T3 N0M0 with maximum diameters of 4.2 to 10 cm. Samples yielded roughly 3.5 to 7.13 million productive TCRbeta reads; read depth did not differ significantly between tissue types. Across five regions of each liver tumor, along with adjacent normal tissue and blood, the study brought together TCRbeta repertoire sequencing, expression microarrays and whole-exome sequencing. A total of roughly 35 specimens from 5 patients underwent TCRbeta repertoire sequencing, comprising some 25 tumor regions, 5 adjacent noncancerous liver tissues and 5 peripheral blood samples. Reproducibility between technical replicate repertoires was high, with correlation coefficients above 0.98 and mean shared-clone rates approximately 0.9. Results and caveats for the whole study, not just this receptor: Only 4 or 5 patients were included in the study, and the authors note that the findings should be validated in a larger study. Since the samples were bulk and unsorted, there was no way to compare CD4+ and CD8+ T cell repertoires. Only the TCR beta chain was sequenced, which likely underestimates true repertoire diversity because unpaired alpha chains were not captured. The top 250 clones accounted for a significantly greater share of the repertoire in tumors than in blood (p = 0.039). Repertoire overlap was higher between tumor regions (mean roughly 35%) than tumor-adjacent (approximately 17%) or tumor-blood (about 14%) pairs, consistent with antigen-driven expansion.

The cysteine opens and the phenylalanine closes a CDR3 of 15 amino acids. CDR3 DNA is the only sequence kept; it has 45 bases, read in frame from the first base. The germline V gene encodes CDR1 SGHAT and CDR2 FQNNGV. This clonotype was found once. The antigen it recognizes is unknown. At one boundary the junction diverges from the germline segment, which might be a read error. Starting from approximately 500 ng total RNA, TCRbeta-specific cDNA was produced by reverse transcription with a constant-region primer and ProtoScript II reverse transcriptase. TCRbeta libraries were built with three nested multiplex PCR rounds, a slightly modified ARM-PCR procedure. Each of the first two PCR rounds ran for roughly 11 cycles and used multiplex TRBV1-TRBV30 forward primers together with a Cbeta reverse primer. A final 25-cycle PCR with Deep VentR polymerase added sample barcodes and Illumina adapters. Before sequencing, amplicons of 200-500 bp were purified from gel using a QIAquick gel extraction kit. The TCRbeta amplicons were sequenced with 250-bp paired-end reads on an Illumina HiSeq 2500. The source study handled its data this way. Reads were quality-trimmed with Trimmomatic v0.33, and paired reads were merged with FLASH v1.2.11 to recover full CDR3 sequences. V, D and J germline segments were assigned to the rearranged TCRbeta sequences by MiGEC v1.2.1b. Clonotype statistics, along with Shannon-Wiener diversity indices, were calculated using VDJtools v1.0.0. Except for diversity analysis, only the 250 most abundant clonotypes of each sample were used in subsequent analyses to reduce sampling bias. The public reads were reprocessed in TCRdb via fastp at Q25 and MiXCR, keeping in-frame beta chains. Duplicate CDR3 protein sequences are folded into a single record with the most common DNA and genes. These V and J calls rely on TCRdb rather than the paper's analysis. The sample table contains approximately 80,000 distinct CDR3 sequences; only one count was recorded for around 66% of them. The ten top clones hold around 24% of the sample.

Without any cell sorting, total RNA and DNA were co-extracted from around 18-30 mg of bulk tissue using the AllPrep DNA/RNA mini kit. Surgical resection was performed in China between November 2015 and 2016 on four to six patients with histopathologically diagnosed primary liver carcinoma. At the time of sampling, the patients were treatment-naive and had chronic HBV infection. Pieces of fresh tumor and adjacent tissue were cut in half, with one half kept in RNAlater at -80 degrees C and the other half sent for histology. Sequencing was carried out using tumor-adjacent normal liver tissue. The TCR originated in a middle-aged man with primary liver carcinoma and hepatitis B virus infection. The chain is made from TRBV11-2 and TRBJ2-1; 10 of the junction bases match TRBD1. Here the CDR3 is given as CVSSSGTGANNEQIF. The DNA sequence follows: TGTGTCAGCAGCTCCGGGACAGGGGCAAACAATGAGCAGATCTTC.